This T cell receptor (beta chain) is drawn from a study of OX40 agonist ivuxolimab in advanced cancers. About the research overall: Ivuxolimab, an antibody that agonizes OX40 (CD134), was administered to the patients. Earlier anti-PD-1, anti-PD-L1 or anti-CTLA-4 therapy was permitted; roughly 37% had received some. One patient with hepatocellular carcinoma and two with cutaneous melanoma, three in all, had partial responses. Study results and limitations: At 0.1 to 3.0 mg/kg and by week 6, CD4+ and CD8+ T cells in the blood had expanded clonally.

This CDR3 has 11 residues. Trimming left V 5 bases short and J 4 bases short, with 8 bases between. The germline gives CDR1 DFQATT, CDR2 SNEGSKA (reference sequence). Repertoires were generated with immunoSEQ multiplex PCR, while TCRdb's copy carries only in-frame clones and drops some. The sample records more than 60,000 clones, approximately 78% being singletons. As to this clone: Its specificity is not known.

This chain connects TRBV20-1 to TRBJ1-1, with no clear D. This TCR came from an adult with an advanced solid tumor such as melanoma, head and neck, liver or kidney cancer. The sequencing used CD4+ or CD8+ T cells sorted from blood, collected in a trial of the OX40 agonist ivuxolimab. DNA of the CDR3: TGCAGTGCTCCTAAGAGCACTGAAGCTTTCTTT. It specifies CSAPKSTEAFF.